The 16 T cell receptor beta chains reported below all come from one sample, sequenced in a study of control samples from healthy donors and cancer patients. Sequencing was performed with immunoSEQ multiplex PCR; in TCRdb, only in-frame clones are kept and a portion is missing. Among some 130,000 clones listed, over 75% were seen once. The sequencing sample was made of blood. The receptors derive from a man in his forties in good health.

The chain is built from TRBV19 and TRBJ1-1; a possible D gene is TRBD1 (5 bases). The V end was cut by 1 base, the J end by 1 base, with 16 bases between. Germline CDR1 is LNHDA and CDR2 is SQIVND (reference sequence). This CDR3 region has 17 residues. DNA for the CDR3: TGTGCCAGTAGTATAGTGGCCATAGGGGCGACGAACACTGAAGCTTTCTTT. Translation gives CASSIVAIGATNTEAFF. The full variable domain, completed using reference TRBV19 and TRBJ1-1, is DGGITQSPKYLFRKEGQNVTLSCEQNLNHDAMYWYRQDPGQGLRLIYYSQIVNDFQKGDIAEGYSVSREKKESFPLTVTSAQKNPTAFYLCASSIVAIGATNTEAFFGQGTRLTVV.

The chain employs TRBV6-5 and TRBJ2-3; D gene uncertain. Per the germline V gene, CDR1 is MNHEY and CDR2 is SVGAGI. CDR3 length: 13 amino acids. With 2 bases removed from V and 1 base from J, the gap between germline ends came to 4 bases. The CDR3 loop is CASSYPGTDTQYF. The CDR3 DNA follows: TGTGCCAGCAGTTACCCTGGCACAGATACGCAGTATTTT.

This clone was counted a single time. This chain joins TRBV6-5 and TRBJ2-7; possibly TRBD1 or TRBD2 for D (5 bases each). The CDR3 runs 13 residues. Deletions cut 8 bases from V and 6 bases from J, with 17 bases between. Germline V gene lookup returns CDR1 MNHEY and CDR2 SVGAGI. The CDR3 DNA is TGTGCCAGCGGAGCAGGGTGGAGCGGCGAGCAGTACTTC. This sequence encodes CASGAGWSGEQYF.

The chain couples TRBV5-1 to TRBJ2-1; 8 positions match TRBD2. With 0 bases clipped from V and 4 bases from J, the junction kept 3 bases outside the gene matches. This CDR3 is 15 amino acids long. Germline assignment: CDR1 SGHRS and CDR2 YFSETQ. The CDR3 bases are TGCGCCAGCAGCTTGGTCCGGGGGGGTTACAATGAGCAGTTCTTC. This sequence encodes CASSLVRGGYNEQFF.

The chain links TRBV5-4 to TRBJ2-7; the D gene is possibly TRBD2 (5 bases). Germline CDR1 and CDR2: SGHNT and YYREEE (reference sequence). The CDR3 length is 14 residues. V lost 5 bases, J lost 3 bases, and 15 bases lay in between. The CDR3 nucleotides read TGTGCCAGCAGTCGCGGGCTCTCGAACTACGAGCAGTACTTC. This codes for CASSRGLSNYEQYF.

This chain uses TRBV21-1 with TRBJ2-7; TRBD2 is the table's D call and was not checked against the DNA. TRBV21-1 is designated a pseudogene. The CDR3 is 16 amino acids. The CDR3 here is CASSRGGGGANYEQYF. The CDR3 bases are TGTGCCAGCAGTCGAGGGGGGGGCGGGGCGAACTACGAGCAGTACTTC.

The gene calls are TRBV20-1 and TRBJ2-5; 14 nucleotides line up with TRBD2. With 3 bases clipped from V and 5 bases from J, the junction kept 8 bases outside the gene matches. The CDR3 sequence is 16 residues long. Germline lookup yields CDR1 DFQATT and CDR2 SNEGSKA (reference sequence). CDR3 DNA: TGCAGTGCTAGTCCAGGACTAGCGGGGGGACGGGAGACCCAGTACTTC. This encodes CSASPGLAGGRETQYF.

The chain recombines TRBV27 with TRBJ1-5; no clear D gene. Trimming removed 0 bases from V and 4 bases from J, with 13 bases in between. This CDR3 comprises 16 residues. The germline CDR1 and CDR2 sequences are MNHEY and SMNVEV (reference sequence). The chain's CDR3 is CASSLSRAQGNQPQHF. CDR3 nucleotide sequence: TGTGCCAGCAGTTTATCACGGGCGCAAGGGAATCAGCCCCAGCATTTT.

This clone was seen only once. The chain's CDR3 is CASSHYEGQEVYQPQHF. CDR3 in DNA: TGTGCCAGCAGCCATTATGAGGGACAGGAGGTCTATCAGCCCCAGCATTTT. The chain recombines TRBV11-2 with TRBJ1-5; TRBD1 matches 8 bases. CDR3 size: 17 residues. Germline V gene data show CDR1 as SGHAT and CDR2 as FQNNGV. The V and J ends lost 5 bases and 5 bases, in that order; junction bases with no gene match: 14.

The rearrangement joins TRBV7-8 to TRBJ2-3, with D perhaps being TRBD1 or TRBD2 (5 bases each). Germline V lookup: CDR1 SGHVS, CDR2 FQNEAQ. This CDR3 contains 16 residues. The V end was cut by 0 bases, the J end by 3 bases, with 13 bases between. CDR3 coding DNA: TGTGCCAGCAGCTTAGCGCGGGTCAGGGCTACAGATACGCAGTATTTT. It is translated as CASSLARVRATDTQYF.

This clone was recorded a few times. Other DNA variants within this sample encode the same CDR3. This sequence joins TRBV6-5 and TRBJ2-7; D unclear. The CDR3 consists of 14 residues. V lost 0 bases, J lost 0 bases, and 6 bases lay in between. Germline V gene sequence: CDR1 MNHEY, CDR2 SVGAGI. CDR3 in DNA: TGTGCCAGCAGTTACTCTCCGAACTCCTACGAGCAGTACTTC. Amino acids: CASSYSPNSYEQYF.

The chain links TRBV27 to TRBJ2-1; 8 nucleotides agree with TRBD2. This CDR3 is built from 16 residues. With 2 bases clipped from V and 0 bases from J, the junction kept 3 bases outside the gene matches. CDR1 and CDR2 from the germline V gene are MNHEY and SMNVEV (reference sequence). The chain's CDR3 is CASSLAGGSSYNEQFF. Here the CDR3 DNA reads TGTGCCAGCAGTTTAGCGGGGGGAAGCTCCTACAATGAGCAGTTCTTC.

Notes on this clone: Other DNA sequences from this sample encode an identical CDR3 as well. The chain carries TRBV5-6 and TRBJ1-2; D is perhaps TRBD1 (5 bases). With 5 bases removed from V and 1 base from J, the gap between germline ends came to 15 bases. Germline V gene data show CDR1 as SGHDT and CDR2 as YYEEEE. This CDR3 region has 15 residues. CDR3 loop: CASSRGDLFNYGYTF. As DNA, the CDR3 is TGTGCCAGCAGTCGGGGGGACCTTTTTAACTATGGCTACACCTTC.

A note on this clone: The same CDR3 arises from other DNA sequences in this sample as well. The gene calls are TRBV7-9 and TRBJ1-1; D is undetermined. V was trimmed by 1 base and J by 2 bases, leaving 5 bases between them. Germline loops: CDR1 SEHNR, CDR2 FQNEAQ (reference sequence). CDR3 size: 13 residues. CDR3 sequence: CASSLEGNTEAFF. CDR3 DNA: TGTGCCAGCAGCTTAGAAGGAAACACTGAAGCTTTCTTT.

The V and J genes are TRBV5-4 and TRBJ2-5; maybe TRBD2 (6 bases). Trimming pared 4 bases from V and 5 bases from J, leaving 6 bases between. This CDR3 is 11 amino acids long. Germline CDR1 reads SGHNT; CDR2 reads YYREEE (reference sequence). In DNA form, the CDR3 reads TGTGCCAGCAGCGGGGGGGAGACCCAGTACTTC. Encoded protein: CASSGGETQYF.

This chain connects TRBV6-5 to TRBJ1-6, with 7 bases fitting TRBD1. The CDR3 runs to 14 residues. V shed 6 bases, J shed 9 bases, and the junction held 8 bases outside the gene matches. CDR1 and CDR2 (germline): MNHEY, SVGAGI. The CDR3 DNA follows: TGTGCCAGCAGACTAGGGACAGTCAGTTCACCCCTCCACTTT. Translated: CASRLGTVSSPLHF.